This TCR beta chain is from a study of cytomegalovirus exposure and HLA in healthy donors. Trimming left V 0 bases short and J 6 bases short, with 11 bases between. Per germline, CDR1 MNHNS and CDR2 SASEGT. CDR3 length equals 15 residues. Primers for the PCR totalled 60 Vbeta and 13 Jbeta. The protocol was immunoSEQ multiplex PCR, while the TCRdb copy is restricted to in-frame clones and leaves out a portion. The sample holds around 210,000 clones, 70% to 90% seen once. This clone was seen a few times. The antigen remains unidentified. The study's findings and limits: Reportedly, TCR beta sequences accurately predicted HLA-A and HLA-B alleles in most subjects. The study designated about 180 TCR beta chains cytomegalovirus-associated. In a later analysis, a missense DCLRE1C variant was linked to TCR beta V- and J-gene trimming.

Sequences were obtained from PBMCs. The sequence came from a girl aged 2 to 10 in good health and CMV-seronegative. J is TRBJ1-4 and V is TRBV6-1; D might be TRBD1 (5 bases). The CDR3 DNA reads as TGTGCCAGCAGTGAAGCCGGGGGGGGTGATGAAAAACTGTTTTTT. Protein: CASSEAGGGDEKLFF.